Following are 3 T cell receptor beta chains from one sample sequenced in a study of response to subunit inactivated influenza vaccine. TCRdb used MiXCR to reprocess the RT-PCR reads, holding one entry per CDR3 protein. Of approximately 160,000 distinct CDR3 sequences in the sample, approximately 12% were seen once. This specimen was CD8+ T cells sorted from PBMCs, taken less than 30 months after vaccination. These receptors all stem from a man between 50 and 75 years old who received an inactivated influenza vaccine.

This clonotype has a handful of counts. This rearrangement joins TRBV25-1 to TRBJ2-7, with 7 bases aligning to TRBD2. The CDR3 loop spans 16 amino acids. V lost 3 bases to trimming and J lost 4 bases; unmatched junction nucleotides: 12. The germline gives CDR1 MGHDK, CDR2 SYGVNS. The CDR3 is CASSEGFRGSTYEQYF. The CDR3 bases are TGTGCCAGCAGTGAGGGGTTCCGCGGGAGTACGTACGAGCAGTACTTC.

In this sample, this clonotype turned up many times. V is TRBV7-2 and J is TRBJ2-3; D call uncertain. The V gene lost 5 bases and the J gene lost 4 bases, with 13 bases spanning the gap. The length of the CDR3 is 14 residues. CDR1 SGHTA and CDR2 FQGNSA come from the germline V gene. The CDR3 reads CASSLVRIADTQYF. The CDR3, as DNA: TGTGCCAGCAGCCTCGTCCGGATTGCAGATACGCAGTATTTT.

This clonotype was found many times. The chain is built from TRBV4-1 and TRBJ2-3, with 7 bases identical to TRBD2. V lost 3 bases and J lost 4; bases outside the gene matches: 4. Germline values: CDR1 MGHRA, CDR2 YSYEKL. There are 14 residues in the CDR3. The CDR3 here is CASSQGGTADTQYF. The CDR3 nucleotides are TGCGCCAGCAGCCAGGGAGGGACTGCAGATACGCAGTATTTT.